This TCR beta chain was sequenced for a study of T cell repertoires in cytomegalovirus infection (dated by TCRdb to 2018 to 2020). Some background on the complete study: Alongside well-studied HLA-B-restricted epitopes, the peptide stimulations were aimed at recently identified HLA-C-restricted CMV epitopes, whose presentation resists viral immunomodulation. Because public TCR beta signatures pointed to carriage of CMV infection together with the matching HLA type, the HLA type of each donor mattered for the analysis. General study outcomes and caveats: The ex vivo response was dominated by HLA-C-restricted CMV-specific TCR beta clonotypes, which also provided the single most frequent clonotype in two of eight donors. Cumulative frequency of public TCR beta family members discriminated carriers of CMV infection plus the relevant HLA type in this cohort and an independent roughly 330-donor cohort.

The CDR3 holds 12 amino acids from the cysteine to the phenylalanine. CDR3 DNA only is kept here, 36 bases in frame from base 1. A note on this clonotype: Its antigen is not yet known. Being one base from a much bigger clone, this may be a read error.

In light of the paper, this sample's treatment or condition label describes: in vitro stimulation with specific CMV peptide epitopes to enrich CMV-specific T cells. Reads for this sample came from an Illumina HiSeq 1500. TCRdb reworked the public reads: Q25 trimming with fastp, MiXCR clone assembly, productive beta chains retained. Under each unique CDR3 protein, matching rows form one entry showing the most common genes and DNA. In this sample the table shows about a million distinct CDR3 sequences, 30% to 40% of which occur a single time. Over 11% of the sample is taken by the ten largest. The chain is encoded by TRBV12-3 or TRBV12-4 joined to TRBJ1-5; 5 matching bases give a weak D call of TRBD1. The specimen was cultured CD8+ T cells from PBMCs, collected from culture after CMV antigen stimulation. The sequence came from a human donor in good health (CMV status not recorded). Some clones in this sample may be carry-over from other donors' samples. The DNA sequence is given as TGTGTCAGCAGTAAGACAGATCAGCCCCAGCATTTT. Protein translation: CVSSKTDQPQHF.